This passage covers 25 T cell receptor beta chains from one sample sequenced in a study of CD8 T cells in ankylosing spondylitis. The study's findings and limits: Roughly 8 highly homologous variants formed a TCR beta motif that appeared characteristic of ankylosing spondylitis blood.

TCRdb reanalysed the 5' RACE reads using MiXCR and keeps one entry per CDR3 protein. The sample includes 450,000 to 550,000 distinct CDR3 sequences, about 5.2% of them seen just once. Antigens of these TCRs are unknown. Material for sequencing was blood, either unsorted or a sorted T cell fraction (not recorded which). The receptors come from a male donor with ankylosing spondylitis.

Of note for this clonotype: The junction does not match germline at one end; this may be a read error. The chain employs TRBV11-2 and TRBJ1-1, with TRBD1 matching over 7 bases. Germline CDR1 and CDR2: SGHAT and FQNNGV. The CDR3 runs to 15 residues. In DNA, the CDR3 is TGTGCCAGCAGCTTAGGACAGGGCTTGAACAATGAAGCTTTCTTT. This encodes CASSLGQGLNNEAFF.

Many counts were recorded for this clonotype. The rearrangement links TRBV15 to TRBJ2-7; no clear D gene. The CDR3 spans 16 residues. Germline V gene data show CDR1 as LNHNV and CDR2 as YYDKDF (reference sequence). Trimming stripped 0 bases from V and 2 bases from J, with 14 bases between. The CDR3 loop is CATSRDWLVETYEQYF. The CDR3 nucleotides read TGTGCCACCAGCAGAGATTGGTTGGTAGAGACCTACGAGCAGTACTTC. Filled out from reference TRBV15 and TRBJ2-7, the complete variable domain reads DAMVIQNPRYQVTQFGKPVTLSCSQTLNHNVMYWYQQKSSQAPKLLFHYYDKDFNNEADTPDNFQSRRPNTSFCFLDIRSPGLGDTAMYLCATSRDWLVETYEQYFGPGTRLTVT.

This clonotype was observed at least ten times. The genes are TRBV7-2 and TRBJ1-1; D is ambiguous. Trimming removed 0 bases at V and 0 bases at J, with 8 bases between. The CDR3 has 15 amino acids. Germline V lookup: CDR1 SGHTA, CDR2 FQGNSA. The CDR3 sequence: CASSLARVLNTEAFF. DNA for the CDR3: TGTGCCAGCAGCTTAGCAAGGGTACTGAACACTGAAGCTTTCTTT.

This clonotype has at least ten counts. The gene calls are TRBV9 and TRBJ1-3; D remains unclear. V shed 1 base and J shed 0 bases, with 11 bases lying between them. The CDR3 loop spans 16 amino acids. Germline lookup yields CDR1 SGDLS and CDR2 YYNGEE. CDR3: CASSVSTADSGNTIYF. In DNA form, the CDR3 reads TGTGCCAGCAGCGTAAGTACGGCAGACTCTGGAAACACCATATATTTT.

This clonotype was observed at least ten times. The chain employs TRBV20-1 and TRBJ1-1; 8 bases agree with TRBD1. V was pared by 3 bases and J by 0 bases, with 9 bases of the junction left unmatched. The germline gives CDR1 DFQATT, CDR2 SNEGSKA (reference sequence). The CDR3 spans 16 residues. DNA of the CDR3: TGCAGTGCTAGCTGGGTTAGGACAGGGCTGAACACTGAAGCTTTCTTT. This codes for CSASWVRTGLNTEAFF.

This clonotype was observed many times. The junction differs from germline at one of its ends, possibly a read error. V and J are TRBV7-9 and TRBJ1-2; D is unresolved. The CDR3 totals 11 residues. CDR1 and CDR2 (germline): SEHNR, FQNEAQ (reference sequence). The CDR3 DNA is TGTGCCAGCAGCGTAACCTTGGTCCGCCACTTC. Protein: CASSVTLVRHF.

This clonotype occurred many times. The rearrangement links TRBV9 to TRBJ1-5, with D tentatively TRBD1 (5 bases). The germline gives CDR1 SGDLS, CDR2 YYNGEE. The CDR3 contains 14 residues. V lost 0 bases, J lost 3 bases, and 7 bases lay in between. CDR3 DNA sequence: TGTGCCAGCAGCGTAGCAGGGAACAATCAGCCCCAGCATTTT. It yields the protein CASSVAGNNQPQHF.

This clonotype was detected a few times. The chain employs TRBV5-1 and TRBJ2-7; 11 bases agree with TRBD2. The V segment lost 3 bases and the J segment 4 bases; nucleotides outside the gene matches: 9. This CDR3 comprises 16 residues. The V gene's germline CDR1 is SGHRS and CDR2 YFSETQ. The CDR3 reads CASSSGGTSGGYEQYF. For the CDR3, the DNA is TGCGCCAGCAGCTCGGGCGGGACTAGCGGAGGATACGAGCAGTACTTC.

At least ten counts were recorded for this clonotype. V is TRBV7-9 and J is TRBJ2-3; no firm D call. CDR1 is SEHNR and CDR2 is FQNEAQ in the germline V gene (reference sequence). The CDR3 contains 11 residues. The V and J ends lost 8 bases and 6 bases respectively, with 9 bases between them. The chain's CDR3 is CASLNGDTQYF. CDR3 nucleotides: TGTGCCAGCCTAAATGGGGATACGCAGTATTTT. Full variable domain (missing parts from reference TRBV7-9 and TRBJ2-3): DTGVSQNPRHKITKRGQNVTFRCDPISEHNRLYWYRQTLGQGPEFLTYFQNEAQLEKSRLLSDRFSAERPKGSFSTLEIQRTEQGDSAMYLCASLNGDTQYFGPGTRLTVL.

In its sample, this clonotype was seen many times. The CDR3 nucleotides read TGTGCCAGCAGCCAAGACAGAAAAGAGACCCAGTACTTC. Translating gives CASSQDRKETQYF. The chain links TRBV4-2 to TRBJ2-5; no reliable D call. There are 13 residues in the CDR3. Trimming pared 0 bases from V and 3 bases from J, leaving 5 bases between. From germline, CDR1 is LGHNA and CDR2 YNFKEQ.

The chain couples TRBV6-2 or TRBV6-3 to TRBJ2-7; perhaps TRBD2 as D (6 bases). V lost 3 bases to trimming and J lost 2 bases, with 14 bases between them. Germline lookup yields CDR1 MNHEY and CDR2 SVGEGT. This CDR3 has 15 amino acids. As DNA, the CDR3 is TGTGCCAGCAGTTATAGGAGGGATACTCCCTACGAGCAGTACTTC. Translated: CASSYRRDTPYEQYF.

This clonotype was recorded at least ten times. J is TRBJ2-7 and V is TRBV4-2, with D unresolved. V was clipped by 1 base and J by 4 bases, with 17 bases between them. This CDR3 region has 16 residues. Per germline, CDR1 LGHNA and CDR2 YNFKEQ. The CDR3 spells CASSQAFLGPRYEQYF. Written as DNA, the CDR3 is TGTGCCAGCAGCCAAGCTTTCCTCGGGCCCAGATACGAGCAGTACTTC.

This clonotype came up a few times. This chain uses TRBV7-6 with TRBJ2-1; D is possibly TRBD2 (5 bases). Trimming stripped 3 bases from V and 4 bases from J, with 7 bases between. There are 13 residues in the CDR3. Germline CDR1 is SGHVS and CDR2 is FNYEAQ. The CDR3 here is CASSFGEYNEQFF. CDR3 nucleotides: TGTGCCAGCAGCTTCGGGGAATACAATGAGCAGTTCTTC.

This clonotype has at least ten counts. CDR3 in amino acids: CASSSRGLAGANNEQFF. The CDR3 DNA is TGTGCCAGCAGCTCCCGAGGACTAGCGGGAGCCAACAATGAGCAGTTCTTC. This chain joins TRBV7-2 and TRBJ2-1; 13 nucleotides line up with TRBD2. In germline, CDR1 is SGHTA, CDR2 FQGNSA. The CDR3 is 17 residues long. V lost 4 bases, J lost 5 bases, and 8 bases stayed unmatched.

This clonotype was picked up many times. V usage is TRBV5-1 and J usage is TRBJ2-1; 12 bases match TRBD2. This CDR3 is built from 15 residues. From germline, CDR1 is SGHRS and CDR2 YFSETQ. Trimming took 6 bases from V and 7 from J; bases not matched to a gene: 8. The CDR3: CASTQLAGGPNEQFF. The CDR3 DNA reads TGCGCCAGCACTCAACTAGCGGGAGGCCCAAATGAGCAGTTCTTC.

This clonotype has more than one count but fewer than ten. This sequence joins TRBV11-1 and TRBJ2-4, with D perhaps matching TRBD2 (6 bases). Per the germline V gene, CDR1 is SGHAT and CDR2 is FQDESV (reference sequence). CDR3 length: 14 amino acids. V was cut by 5 bases and J by 4 bases, with 12 bases left in between. CDR3 bases: TGTGCCAGCAGCGATCTTAGCGGAAAAAACATTCAGTACTTC. It encodes CASSDLSGKNIQYF.

This clonotype was counted ten times or more. This sequence joins TRBV6-5 and TRBJ2-7; D is possibly TRBD2 (7 bases). V was trimmed by 0 bases and J by 5 bases, leaving 14 bases between them. This CDR3 is built from 15 residues. The germline V gene has CDR1 MNHEY and CDR2 SVGAGI. CDR3 DNA: TGTGCCAGCAGTTACTCGAGGGGGGGCGTGAACGAGCAGTACTTC. Amino acid sequence: CASSYSRGGVNEQYF.

This clonotype was recorded many times. This chain uses TRBV6-1 with TRBJ1-5; TRBD1 is a possible D gene (5 bases). This CDR3 is built from 17 residues. The V and J ends lost 3 bases and 2 bases respectively, with 17 bases between them. The V gene's germline CDR1 is MNHNS and CDR2 SASEGT. CDR3 bases: TGTGCCAGCAGTGACGGGACCGGCCGAGCGGGCAATCAGCCCCAGCATTTT. Its translation: CASSDGTGRAGNQPQHF.

In this sample, this clonotype turned up many times. The CDR3: CSARSVGTEAFF. CDR3 nucleotide sequence: TGCAGTGCTAGATCAGTGGGCACTGAAGCTTTCTTT. This sequence joins TRBV20-1 and TRBJ1-1; no firm D call. The CDR3 loop spans 12 amino acids. Germline lookup yields CDR1 DFQATT and CDR2 SNEGSKA (reference sequence). V was trimmed by 2 bases and J by 4 bases, leaving 8 bases between them.

This clonotype appeared many times. In DNA form, the CDR3 reads TGCGCCAGCAGCTTGGGCCAGGGGTTTTCCGAGCAGTACTTC. It translates to CASSLGQGFSEQYF. The V and J genes are TRBV5-1 and TRBJ2-7; D is perhaps TRBD1 (6 bases). The CDR3 length is 14 residues. The V end was cut by 0 bases, the J end by 6 bases, with 13 bases between. CDR1 is SGHRS, CDR2 YFSETQ, per germline.

In this sample, this clonotype turned up many times. The chain carries TRBV24-1 and TRBJ2-1; D may be TRBD2 (5 bases). Trimming left V 2 bases short and J 5 bases short, with 12 bases between. CDR3 size: 15 residues. The V gene's germline CDR1 is KGHDR and CDR2 SFDVKD. The CDR3 sequence: CATSDSREGNNEQFF. CDR3 DNA: TGTGCCACCAGTGATTCCCGGGAAGGGAACAATGAGCAGTTCTTC.

At least ten counts were recorded for this clonotype. V usage is TRBV28 and J usage is TRBJ1-1; D is unclear. Trimming took off 3 bases at V and 3 bases at J, with 11 bases between the two ends. CDR1 is MDHEN and CDR2 is SYDVKM in the germline V gene. The CDR3 consists of 14 residues. The CDR3 DNA reads TGTGCCAGCAGTTTGACTTATAAGGACACTGAAGCTTTCTTT. Its translation: CASSLTYKDTEAFF.

The CDR3 bases are TGCAGTGCTAGAGGTGGCAGCACCACAGATACGCAGTATTTT. Translated: CSARGGSTTDTQYF. This sequence joins TRBV20-1 and TRBJ2-3; D is ambiguous. CDR3 size: 14 residues. The V end lost 1 base, the J end lost 2 bases, and 10 bases lay between the germline ends. Germline CDR1 is DFQATT and CDR2 is SNEGSKA (reference sequence).

In this sample, this clonotype turned up many times. The chain carries TRBV12-3 or TRBV12-4 and TRBJ1-2, with 7 bases aligning to TRBD1. The CDR3 runs to 13 residues. V lost 6 bases and J lost 4; bases outside the gene matches: 5. CDR3 region: CASRGSGGYGYTF. CDR3 sequence (DNA): TGTGCCAGCAGGGGATCAGGGGGCTATGGCTACACCTTC.

This clonotype was seen ten or more times. J is TRBJ1-2 and V is TRBV12-5; 7 nucleotides match TRBD1. The germline CDR1 and CDR2 sequences are LGHNT and FRNRAP. J was trimmed by 2 bases and V by 1 base; bases with no gene match: 7. The CDR3 sequence is 16 residues long. The chain's CDR3 is CASGLDSRGLNYGYTF. The CDR3 region has the DNA TGTGCTAGTGGTTTGGATTCGAGGGGGCTCAACTATGGCTACACCTTC.